The 2 T cell receptor beta chains listed next were all sequenced from one sample in a study of cytomegalovirus exposure and HLA in healthy donors. 13 Jbeta primers and 60 Vbeta primers were used for the PCR. Here immunoSEQ multiplex PCR was the method, and the copy in TCRdb shows in-frame clones only, minus some. Here the sample spans around 100,000 clones, 70% to 80% being singletons. Specimen: PBMCs. Receptors were obtained from a male donor in good health and CMV-seropositive.

In its sample, this clone was seen a few times. The chain uses TRBV5-1 and TRBJ2-1; 10 nucleotides match TRBD1. Germline assignment: CDR1 SGHRS and CDR2 YFSETQ. This CDR3 has 18 residues. Unmatched junction bases numbered 21, after V lost 7 bases and J lost 8 bases. The CDR3 DNA reads TGCGCCAGCCGATTCCCCCCACCCGGGACAGGGGTTTATTATGAGCAGTTCTTC. This translates into CASRFPPPGTGVYYEQFF.

The rearrangement links TRBV7-8 to TRBJ1-3; 7 bases fit TRBD1. The CDR3 has 16 amino acids. V dropped 5 bases and J dropped 4; count of bases not matched to a gene: 11. CDR1 SGHVS and CDR2 FQNEAQ come from the germline V gene. CDR3 nucleotides: TGTGCCAGCAGCACTCAGACAGGGTCATTCGGAAACACCATATATTTT. Translated, it gives CASSTQTGSFGNTIYF.